This note documents a single T cell receptor beta chain sequence. Other DNA sequences in the sample encode the same CDR3. This entry is derived from a study of control samples from healthy donors and cancer patients. The CDR3 has 13 residues. CDR1 and CDR2 from the germline V gene are SGHRS and YFSETQ. V was clipped by 1 base and J by 1 base, with 5 bases between them. The assay was immunoSEQ multiplex PCR, and TCRdb's table has in-frame clones only and misses some. The sample holds about 410,000 clones, 75% to 95% seen once. The TCR originated in a man aged 35-49 years with head and neck cancer. The chain couples TRBV5-1 to TRBJ1-1; perhaps TRBD1 as D (5 bases). Input material: PBMCs. In DNA, the CDR3 is TGCGCCAGCAGCTTGCAGGGGAACACTGAAGCTTTCTTT. Protein product: CASSLQGNTEAFF.